The next 4 T cell receptor beta chains were all read from a single sample in a study of CD8+CD57+ T cells in acquired aplastic anemia. Genomic DNA templated the TCR beta VDJ and CDR3 profiling. A single record per CDR3 protein comes from TCRdb applying MiXCR to the reads. The repertoire holds about 240,000 distinct CDR3 sequences, around 46% seen once, with less than 9% in the top ten. CD8+CD57+ cell expansion, shown by flow cytometry, had occurred in the patients selected for sequencing. The sequencing input was sorted CD4+, CD8+, or CD8+CD57+ T cells (not recorded which) from PBMCs. The receptors shown here come from a human donor with aplastic anemia.

This clonotype was recorded many times. The V and J genes are TRBV27 and TRBJ2-7; 13 bases match TRBD2. Germline V gene data show CDR1 as MNHEY and CDR2 as SMNVEV (reference sequence). This CDR3 region has 15 residues. V lost 5 bases to trimming and J lost 3 bases; unmatched junction nucleotides: 4. The CDR3 protein is CASSLGTSGNYEQYF. In nucleotides, the CDR3 is TGTGCCAGCAGTCTAGGGACTAGCGGGAACTACGAGCAGTACTTC.

This clonotype appeared many times. J is TRBJ2-7 and V is TRBV5-1; D perhaps matches TRBD2 (6 bases). Trimming cost V 5 bases and J 6 bases, with 21 bases left between them. Germline CDR1 is SGHRS and CDR2 is YFSETQ. The CDR3 has 15 residues. CDR3 amino acids: CASSGGLGEASEQYF. The CDR3, as DNA: TGCGCCAGCAGTGGAGGGTTGGGGGAAGCCTCCGAGCAGTACTTC.

V and J are TRBV7-9 and TRBJ1-2; D perhaps matches TRBD1 (5 bases). Germline loops: CDR1 SEHNR, CDR2 FQNEAQ (reference sequence). Trimming removed 2 bases at V and 8 bases at J, with 12 bases between. This CDR3 spans 13 amino acids. The CDR3 sequence is CASSLLSGTGYTF. The CDR3 DNA is TGTGCCAGCAGCTTACTTTCGGGGACCGGCTACACCTTC.

This clonotype occurred a few times. The junction departs from the called germline gene at one end, perhaps through a read error. The V gene is TRBV24-1, the J gene TRBJ2-5; TRBD1 agrees at 9 bases. This CDR3 has 14 residues. The germline CDR1 and CDR2 sequences are KGHDR and SFDVKD. CDR3 DNA sequence: TGTGCCATCAGTTCCGGGACAGGGCATGAGACCCAGTACTTC. Protein sequence: CAISSGTGHETQYF.